The 3 T cell receptor beta chains below were found in one sample sequenced in a study of shared clonotypes between healthy human individuals. Only CD45RO-negative cells positively selected for CCR7 counted as naive CD8 cells, so terminally differentiated effector memory CD45RA+ cells were excluded. Produced via immunoSEQ multiplex PCR; TCRdb's table is partial and in-frame only. The table lists roughly 590,000 clones, 95% to 96% of them singletons. Sequencing input: naive CD8+ T cells sorted from blood. The origin of the receptors is a woman younger than 45 in good health.

V and J are TRBV9 and TRBJ2-7, with 7 bases aligning to TRBD1. The germline V gene encodes CDR1 SGDLS and CDR2 YYNGEE. The V and J ends lost 0 bases and 6 bases, in that order; junction bases with no gene match: 9. The length of the CDR3 is 15 residues. CDR3 residues: CASSVAFGRGSEQYF. CDR3 DNA sequence: TGTGCCAGCAGCGTAGCTTTCGGCAGGGGGTCCGAGCAGTACTTC.

The V call is TRBV11-2, the J call TRBJ2-3; D may be TRBD1 or TRBD2 (5 bases each). Between the trimmed V and J ends, which lost 7 bases and 14 bases, there was a span of 22 bases. The germline CDR1 and CDR2 sequences are SGHAT and FQNNGV. The CDR3 spans 13 residues. The chain's CDR3 is CASNLRMERTRYF. Written as DNA, the CDR3 is TGTGCCAGCAACCTGAGAATGGAGCGGACAAGGTATTTT.

The table lists this clone with a few counts. The same CDR3 arises from other DNA sequences in this sample as well. The CDR3 here is CASSPGTGYGYTF. The CDR3 DNA follows: TGTGCCAGCAGTCCCGGGACAGGCTATGGCTACACCTTC. The gene calls are TRBV27 and TRBJ1-2; 8 bases agree with TRBD1. The CDR3 consists of 13 residues. The V segment lost 5 bases and the J segment 4 bases; nucleotides outside the gene matches: 3. Germline values: CDR1 MNHEY, CDR2 SMNVEV (reference sequence).